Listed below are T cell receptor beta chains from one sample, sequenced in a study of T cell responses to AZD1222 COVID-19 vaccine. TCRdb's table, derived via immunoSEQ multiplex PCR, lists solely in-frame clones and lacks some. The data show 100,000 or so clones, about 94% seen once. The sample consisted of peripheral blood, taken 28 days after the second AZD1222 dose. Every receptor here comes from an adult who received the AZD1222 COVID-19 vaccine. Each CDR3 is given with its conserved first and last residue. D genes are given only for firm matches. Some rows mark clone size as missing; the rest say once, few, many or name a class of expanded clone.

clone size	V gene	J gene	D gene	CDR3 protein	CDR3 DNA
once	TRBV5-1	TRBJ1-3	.	CASSLEGGDGNTIYF	TGCGCCAGCAGCTTGGAAGGAGGGGACGGAAACACCATATATTTT
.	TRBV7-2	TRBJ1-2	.	CASSNVGGNYGYTF	TGTGCCAGCAGTAACGTGGGGGGTAACTATGGCTACACCTTC
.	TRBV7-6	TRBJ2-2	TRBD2	CASGGSGGNTGELFF	TGTGCCAGCGGGGGCAGCGGGGGCAACACCGGGGAGCTGTTTTTT
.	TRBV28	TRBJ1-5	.	CASSPRGVAGPQHF	TGTGCCAGCAGCCCACGGGGGGTGGCGGGGCCCCAGCATTTT
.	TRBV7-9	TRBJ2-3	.	CASSLDGTSTDTQYF	TGTGCCAGCAGCTTAGATGGGACAAGCACAGATACGCAGTATTTT
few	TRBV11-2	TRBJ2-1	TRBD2	CASSRGVSWRGGERNEQFF	TGTGCCAGCAGCCGAGGGGTATCGTGGCGGGGGGGCGAAAGGAATGAGCAGTTCTTC
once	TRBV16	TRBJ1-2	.	CASSQSGGYTF	TGTGCCAGCAGCCAATCGGGTGGCTACACCTTC
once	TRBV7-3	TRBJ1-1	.	CASSLYSNTEAFF	TGTGCCAGCAGCTTATACTCGAACACTGAAGCTTTCTTT
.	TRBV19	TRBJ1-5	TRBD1	CASSVDRGNQPQHF	TGTGCCAGTAGTGTTGACAGGGGCAATCAGCCCCAGCATTTT
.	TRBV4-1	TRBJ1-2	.	CASSQAPPGRNYGYTF	TGCGCCAGCAGCCAAGCCCCCCCCGGCAGGAACTATGGCTACACCTTC
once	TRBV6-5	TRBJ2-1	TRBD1	CASSRDRGGNEQFF	TGTGCCAGCAGCCGGGACAGGGGTGGGAATGAGCAGTTCTTC
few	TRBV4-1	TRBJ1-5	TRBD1	CASSLRYLPGQVNQPQHF	TGCGCCAGCAGCCTGCGTTACCTCCCGGGACAGGTCAATCAGCCCCAGCATTTT
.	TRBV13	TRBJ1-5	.	CASSLGNQPQHF	TGTGCCAGCAGCTTGGGGAATCAGCCCCAGCATTTT
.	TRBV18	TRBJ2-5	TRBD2	CASSPSGDETQYF	TGTGCCAGCTCACCCAGCGGGGACGAGACCCAGTACTTC
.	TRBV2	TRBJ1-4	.	CASSVFGTGNEKLFF	TGTGCCAGCAGTGTTTTCGGGACGGGGAATGAAAAACTGTTTTTT
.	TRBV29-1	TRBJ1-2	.	CSVDANYGYTF	TGCAGCGTTGATGCTAACTATGGCTACACCTTC
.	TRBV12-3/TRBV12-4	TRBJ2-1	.	CASSFTNNEQFF	TGTGCCAGCAGTTTTACGAACAATGAGCAGTTCTTC
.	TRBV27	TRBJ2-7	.	CASSQGYTPTYEQYF	TGTGCCAGCAGTCAGGGTTACACGCCAACCTACGAGCAGTACTTC
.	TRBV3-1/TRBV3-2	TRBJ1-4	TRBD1	CASSRMPDRGGEKLFF	TGTGCCAGCAGCCGAATGCCGGACAGGGGTGGGGAAAAACTGTTTTTT
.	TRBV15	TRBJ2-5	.	CATSRDRLGLEETQYF	TGTGCCACCAGCAGAGATAGGTTAGGCCTGGAGGAGACCCAGTACTTC
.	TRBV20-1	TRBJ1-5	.	CSASEPGLSNQPQHF	TGCAGTGCTAGTGAGCCGGGGTTAAGCAATCAGCCCCAGCATTTT
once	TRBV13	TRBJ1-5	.	CASSFRFVGNQPQHF	TGTGCCAGCAGCTTTCGGTTCGTGGGCAATCAGCCCCAGCATTTT
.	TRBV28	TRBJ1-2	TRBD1	CASTAGGNYGYTF	TGTGCCAGCACCGCAGGGGGTAACTATGGCTACACCTTC
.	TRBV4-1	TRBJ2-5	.	CASSQAGPGTTQETQYF	TGCGCCAGCAGCCAAGCCGGCCCAGGGACCACCCAAGAGACCCAGTACTTC
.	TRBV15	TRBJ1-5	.	CATSREQDSNQPQHF	TGTGCCACCAGCAGAGAACAGGATAGCAATCAGCCCCAGCATTTT
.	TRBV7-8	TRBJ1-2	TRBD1	CASSLRQGRGYGYTF	TGTGCCAGCAGCTTAAGACAGGGACGAGGTTATGGCTACACCTTC
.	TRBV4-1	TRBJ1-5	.	CASSQRGHSNQPQHF	TGCGCCAGCAGCCAGAGGGGACACAGCAATCAGCCCCAGCATTTT
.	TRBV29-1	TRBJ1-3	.	CSVWATRGNTIYF	TGCAGCGTTTGGGCCACGCGAGGAAACACCATATATTTT
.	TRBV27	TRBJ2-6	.	CASSPPGVASGANVLTF	TGTGCCAGCAGCCCTCCAGGGGTGGCCTCTGGGGCCAACGTCCTGACTTTC
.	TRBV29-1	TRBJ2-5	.	CSVGGGLKETQYF	TGCAGCGTTGGAGGCGGGTTAAAAGAGACCCAGTACTTC
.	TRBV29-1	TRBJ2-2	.	CSARRTRGNTGELFF	TGCAGCGCGAGGAGGACACGAGGCAACACCGGGGAGCTGTTTTTT
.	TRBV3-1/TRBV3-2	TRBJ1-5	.	CASSQDPGIGQPQHF	TGTGCCAGCAGCCAAGATCCAGGGATCGGTCAGCCCCAGCATTTT
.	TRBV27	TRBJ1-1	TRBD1	CASSPPVGGVGVNTEAFF	TGTGCCAGCAGTCCCCCAGTAGGGGGCGTGGGGGTGAACACTGAAGCTTTCTTT
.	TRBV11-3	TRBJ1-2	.	CASSPTRSRYGYTF	TGTGCCAGCAGCCCGACCCGAAGCCGCTATGGCTACACCTTC
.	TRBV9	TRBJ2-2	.	CASSAETGELFF	TGTGCCAGCAGCGCTGAGACCGGGGAGCTGTTTTTT
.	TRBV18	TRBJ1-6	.	CASSPIPDYNSPLHF	TGTGCCAGCTCCCCGATACCCGATTATAATTCACCCCTCCACTTT
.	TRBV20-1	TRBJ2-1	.	CSARGVNEQFF	TGCAGTGCTAGAGGTGTAAATGAGCAGTTCTTC
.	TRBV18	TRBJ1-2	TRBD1	CASSQDRVGYTF	TGTGCCAGCTCACAAGACAGGGTTGGCTACACCTTC
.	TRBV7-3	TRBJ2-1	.	CASSSASARGLGNEQFF	TGTGCCAGCAGCTCCGCCTCGGCGCGGGGGCTGGGGAATGAGCAGTTCTTC
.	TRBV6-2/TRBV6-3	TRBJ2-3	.	CASSYRAGLITDTQYF	TGTGCCAGCAGTTACCGGGCAGGTTTGATCACAGATACGCAGTATTTT
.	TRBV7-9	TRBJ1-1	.	CASSLVAGSNTEAFF	TGTGCCAGCAGCTTAGTCGCAGGGTCGAACACTGAAGCTTTCTTT
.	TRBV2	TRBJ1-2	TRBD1	CASRTKTGPNYGYTF	TGTGCCAGCAGGACGAAGACAGGGCCTAACTATGGCTACACCTTC
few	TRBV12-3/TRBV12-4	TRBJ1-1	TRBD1	CASSHRDSPEAFF	TGTGCCAGCAGTCACCGGGACAGCCCTGAAGCTTTCTTT
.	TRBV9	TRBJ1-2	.	CASSETPDGFFTF	TGTGCCAGCAGCGAGACCCCCGACGGGTTTTTCACCTTC
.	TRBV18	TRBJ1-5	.	CASSPEGVEGQPQHF	TGTGCCAGCTCACCAGAGGGGGTTGAGGGTCAGCCCCAGCATTTT